This T cell receptor beta chain stems from a study of beta chain features in type 1 diabetes (dated by TCRdb to about 2018). Study-level background: Mean age, gender distribution, total cell number and subset yield did not differ between patients and healthy donors. Across all samples, some 100,000,000 sorted cells were examined, and cell number per subset correlated strongly with RNA yield. In the study, TCRB repertoires of sorted circulating CD4+ T cell subsets from recently diagnosed type 1 diabetes patients were compared with those of matched healthy donors. Whereas all 30 or so donors provided naive and central memory subsets, regulatory and stem cell-like memory subsets were isolated from just 8 patients and about 8 healthy donors.

From each donor, a single peripheral blood sample of around 120 mL on average was drawn into heparinised tubes. A BD FACSAria II was used to sort naive, central memory, regulatory and stem cell-like memory CD4+ T cells with a panel that included CD45RO, CCR7, CD25, CD127, CD95 and CD27. Purity was above 95% for every sorted population. PBMCs were isolated immediately by Lymphoprep density gradient centrifugation and stained directly without culture. To minimize batch effects, samples were stained and sorted in pairs, one healthy donor with one patient per experiment. Broader findings and caveats from the paper: Shorter templates might have been favored by PCR, but patient and control samples were amplified and corrected together, so both groups would have been affected equally by any skew. In all four CD4+ subsets, TCRB CDR3 length was moderately but significantly shorter in type 1 diabetes patients. Sequencing cDNA rather than genomic DNA could over-represent highly expressing activated cells, although activation and CD3 levels did not differ between groups. HLA sub-analyses involved small numbers of individuals, so any influence of HLA type on TCRB rearrangement remained unresolved. At VDJ recombination sites, type 1 diabetes patients had fewer insertions and more deleted nucleotides, which implies abnormalities in thymic rearrangement. Naive, central memory and regulatory TCRB repertoires appeared to be more alike among patients than among healthy donors.

This clone appeared a few times. Its specific antigen is unknown. Within one base of it there is no much larger clone, and no base qualities were kept. At the junction V is shortened by 5 bases and J by 0 bases; bases outside the gene matches: 7. Based on the germline V gene, the CDR1 and CDR2 sequences are ENHRY and SYGVKD. The CDR3 has 16 amino acids, counting the end cysteine and phenylalanine. Only the CDR3 region is kept as DNA, spanning 48 bases read in frame from base 1. All of the isolated RNA was reverse transcribed with the High Capacity cDNA Reverse Transcription Kit, so expressed TCRB transcripts were sequenced. Deep immunoSEQ sequencing was applied to naive, central memory and regulatory T cell samples, giving an average of roughly 3.5 million total reads per sample. Sorted cells were lysed in RLT buffer and RNA was extracted with DNase-treated RNeasy Micro or Mini kits, depending on cell number. Each cell subset was processed on its own to prevent cross-contamination, while patient and healthy donor samples were processed together. The immunoSEQ multiplex PCR was used to amplify TCRB sequences from cDNA, generating 87-bp fragments that spanned the CDR3 region. The amplicons were sequenced using the Illumina HiSeq platform. The authors processed their data as follows. PCR bias was computationally corrected using synthetic template baselines, reads within Hamming distance 2 were collapsed, and singletons that could not be merged were discarded. By aligning reads against IMGT, V, D and J genes, CDR3 length, and insertions or deletions at six rearrangement sites were assigned. Within each subset, clonotype counts were normalized to sorted cell number, after which true diversity and Gini coefficients were computed with the tcR R package. The overlap coefficient, calculated on TCRB nucleotide sequences, was used to quantify repertoire sharing. Out-of-frame TCRB sequences from naive cells were analyzed to stand in for the pre-selection repertoire. TCRdb retrieved this table from immuneACCESS and kept in-frame rearrangements only. Not all clones are present; in checked studies, unresolved V genes account for under half, and no reason is known for the remainder. V and J calls and clone size are those listed in that table; D and trimming were worked out from the DNA. The table for this sample lists roughly 500,000 clones; 25% to 35% of them were counted only once. Roughly 0.066% of the sample is taken by the ten largest.

The clonotype comes from a man aged 18-30 years in good health. Sequencing was performed on naive CD4+ T cells from blood. Per the publication, the cell subset or site label means: true naive CD4+ T cells. Recombination linked TRBV10-3 to TRBJ2-1, with 7 central nucleotides matching TRBD2. The CDR3 reads as follows: CAISSFGGSSYNEQFF. The DNA sequence is TGTGCCATCAGTTCGTTCGGCGGGAGCTCCTACAATGAGCAGTTCTTC.